This TCR beta chain was identified in a study of identical twins. The sample holds a few counts of this clonotype. The CDR3 is 13 amino acids. Deletions cut 6 bases from V and 1 base from J, with 12 bases between. From germline, CDR1 is DFQATT and CDR2 SNEGSKA (reference sequence). TCRdb processed the 5' RACE reads anew with MiXCR; each CDR3 protein has one entry. The sample yields about 470,000 distinct CDR3 sequences, around 24% seen once. The same data also went into a second study, on T cells expressing NK-cell markers. That publication notes: The study sequenced eight donors, seven HCMV-seropositive and one seronegative.

The J gene is TRBJ1-1, the V gene TRBV20-1, with D unresolved. This clonotype originated in a woman between 18 and 30 years old in good health. The sequenced sample was CD4+ T cells sorted from blood. The CDR3 sequence: CSAPVKANTEAFF. The CDR3 DNA reads as TGCAGTGCCCCTGTAAAAGCGAACACTGAAGCTTTCTTT.